One and the same sample provided the 13 T cell receptor beta chains below, sequenced in a study of cytomegalovirus exposure and HLA in healthy donors. With 60 Vbeta and 13 Jbeta primers, the PCR was carried out. Libraries were prepared by immunoSEQ multiplex PCR; TCRdb keeps only in-frame clonotypes and omits some of them. The sample lists some 130,000 clones; 60% to 80% were seen once. The sequenced sample was PBMCs. Source of these receptors: a man aged 25 to 45 in good health and CMV-seronegative.

The rearrangement joins TRBV29-1 to TRBJ2-7; 9 positions agree with TRBD2. In germline, CDR1 is SQVTM, CDR2 ANQGSEA. V lost 4 bases to trimming and J lost 0 bases; unmatched junction nucleotides: 13. The CDR3 sequence is 17 residues long. CDR3 sequence: CSVAGIAGVPSSYEQYF. In DNA, the CDR3 is TGCAGCGTTGCCGGGATAGCGGGAGTACCTAGCTCCTACGAGCAGTACTTC.

The chain uses TRBV7-8 and TRBJ2-1; 10 nucleotides align to TRBD2. The V gene's germline CDR1 is SGHVS and CDR2 FQNEAQ. This CDR3 comprises 17 residues. The J segment lost 1 base and the V segment lost 5 bases, leaving 8 bases of the junction unmatched. The CDR3 nucleotides are TGTGCCAGCAGCACCGAAGGACTAGCGGTTTCCTACAATGAGCAGTTCTTC. This codes for CASSTEGLAVSYNEQFF.

The chain carries TRBV19 and TRBJ2-2; 16 nucleotides match TRBD2. This CDR3 has 19 amino acids. V was clipped by 7 bases and J by 4 bases; unmatched bases: 12. Germline V gives CDR1 LNHDA, CDR2 SQIVND (reference sequence). Here the CDR3 DNA reads TGTGCCAGTACCTTAAAGGGACTAGCGGGAGGGCGGGGCACCGGGGAGCTGTTTTTT. Translation: CASTLKGLAGGRGTGELFF.

The chain uses TRBV6-5 and TRBJ2-7; D is possibly TRBD2 (6 bases). The V gene lost 5 bases and the J gene lost 2 bases, with 10 bases spanning the gap. The CDR3 is 13 residues long. Germline V gives CDR1 MNHEY, CDR2 SVGAGI. The CDR3 protein is CASSPGVTYEQYF. In DNA, the CDR3 is TGTGCCAGCAGTCCGGGGGTAACCTACGAGCAGTACTTC.

This clone occurred once. The chain links TRBV9 to TRBJ1-2, with D uncertain. Germline V CDR1 and CDR2: SGDLS, YYNGEE. Trimming left V 4 bases short and J 11 bases short, with 3 bases between. The CDR3 extends over 8 amino acids. Written as DNA, the CDR3 is TGTGCCAGCAGCCCTTACACCTTC. Protein: CASSPYTF. The full variable domain, rest sourced from reference TRBV9 and TRBJ1-2, is DSGVTQTPKHLITATGQRVTLRCSPRSGDLSVYWYQQSLDQGLQFLIQYYNGEERAKGNILERFSAQQFPDLHSELNLSSLELGDSALYFCASSPYTFGSGTRLTVV.

The rearrangement uses TRBV5-1 and TRBJ2-7; TRBD1 matches 8 bases. From germline, CDR1 is SGHRS and CDR2 YFSETQ. The trim removed 4 bases at V and 5 bases at J, leaving 8 bases unmatched. The CDR3 is 14 residues long. The CDR3 DNA reads TGCGCCAGCAGCATCCCGGGACAGGAGGACGAGCAGTACTTC. The encoded protein is CASSIPGQEDEQYF.

J is TRBJ2-5 and V is TRBV5-1; D is perhaps TRBD1 (6 bases). CDR1 SGHRS and CDR2 YFSETQ come from the germline V gene. The length of the CDR3 is 14 residues. V lost 4 bases and J lost 1, with 11 bases in between. The CDR3 sequence: CASSPPGVQETQYF. For the CDR3, the DNA is TGCGCCAGCAGCCCCCCAGGGGTCCAAGAGACCCAGTACTTC.

The chain links TRBV5-1 to TRBJ1-5; possibly TRBD1 for D (5 bases). The CDR3 is made up of 16 amino acids. Trimming took 4 bases from V and 1 from J, leaving 15 bases between them. CDR1 and CDR2 from the germline V gene are SGHRS and YFSETQ. CDR3 DNA: TGCGCCAGCAGCCCGGGTGGGGCGGGGAGCAATCAGCCCCAGCATTTT. The encoded protein is CASSPGGAGSNQPQHF.

The V gene is TRBV7-2, the J gene TRBJ2-3; the D gene is possibly TRBD1 (5 bases). There are 13 residues in the CDR3. V lost 5 bases and J 3 bases, leaving 9 bases between the germline ends. Germline V gives CDR1 SGHTA, CDR2 FQGNSA. This CDR3 is CASSPGATDTQYF. CDR3 nucleotides: TGTGCCAGCAGCCCTGGGGCAACAGATACGCAGTATTTT.

This clone was counted a few times. The gene calls are TRBV5-4 and TRBJ1-1, with D unresolved. Per germline, CDR1 SGHNT and CDR2 YYREEE (reference sequence). The CDR3 has 14 amino acids. V lost 3 bases to trimming and J lost 0 bases, with 9 bases between them. CDR3 region: CASSSVTMNTEAFF. The CDR3 nucleotides are TGTGCCAGCAGCTCCGTAACTATGAACACTGAAGCTTTCTTT.

The rearrangement links TRBV7-8 to TRBJ2-3, with 9 bases fitting TRBD2. The V segment lost 6 bases and the J segment 1 base; nucleotides outside the gene matches: 5. Per the germline V gene, CDR1 is SGHVS and CDR2 is FQNEAQ. The CDR3 length is 15 residues. CDR3 amino acids: CASRISGRGTDTQYF. For the CDR3, the DNA is TGTGCCAGCAGGATTAGCGGGAGAGGCACAGATACGCAGTATTTT. Looking up the rest from reference TRBV7-8 and TRBJ2-3 gives the full variable domain: GAGVSQSPRYKVAKRGQDVALRCDPISGHVSLFWYQQALGQGPEFLTYFQNEAQLDKSGLPSDRFFAERPEGSVSTLKIQRTQQEDSAVYLCASRISGRGTDTQYFGPGTRLTVL.

The chain is built from TRBV16 and TRBJ1-5, with D perhaps TRBD1 (5 bases). The germline CDR1 and CDR2 sequences are KGHSY and FQNENV. This CDR3 region has 15 residues. Trimming stripped 6 bases from V and 0 bases from J, with 12 bases between. CDR3 DNA sequence: TGTGCCAGCAGATCCATCCAGGGTAGCAATCAGCCCCAGCATTTT. Its translation: CASRSIQGSNQPQHF.

The chain couples TRBV16 to TRBJ1-2; 9 bases line up with TRBD1. CDR1 and CDR2 (germline): KGHSY, FQNENV. V shed 4 bases, J shed 9 bases, and the junction held 12 bases outside the gene matches. The CDR3 contains 15 residues. This CDR3 is CASSRSGTGWKSYTF. CDR3 nucleotide sequence: TGTGCCAGCAGCCGATCCGGGACAGGGTGGAAAAGCTACACCTTC.